One sample yielded the 13 T cell receptor beta chains listed below, sequenced in a study of cytotoxic CD8 clonotypes in ibrutinib-treated CLL. Clones were sequenced by immunoSEQ multiplex PCR, and TCRdb holds only the in-frame ones, with some missing. The profile shows about 2,800 clones, around 86% of them singletons. Sequences were derived from PBMCs, sampled before ibrutinib treatment. The receptors were gathered from a human donor with chronic lymphocytic leukemia.

The rearrangement links TRBV5-1 to TRBJ2-7; D not certain. V was trimmed by 4 bases and J by 3 bases, leaving 17 bases between them. Germline CDR1 reads SGHRS; CDR2 reads YFSETQ. The CDR3 covers 15 residues. CDR3 nucleotide sequence: TGCGCCAGCAGCCTATCCCCGGGTAGAGACTACGAGCAGTACTTC. Translation gives CASSLSPGRDYEQYF.

A single count supports this clone. The conserved closing phenylalanine or tryptophan is absent in this CDR3, likely reflecting a read error. The DNA is left out, because the CDR3 cannot be placed on it with certainty; the CDR3 is given as TCRdb lists it. The chain links TRBV21-1 to TRBJ1-5; no DNA check was done on the table's D call, TRBD1. TRBV21-1 is marked as a pseudogene. Termini included, the CDR3 measures 11 amino acids. CDR3 region: CASSPGGGQGS.

The chain recombines TRBV19 with TRBJ2-1; tentatively, D is TRBD1 (5 bases). CDR1 and CDR2 from the germline V gene are LNHDA and SQIVND (reference sequence). The length of the CDR3 is 14 residues. V shed 5 bases and J shed 7 bases, with 15 bases lying between them. In DNA, the CDR3 is TGTGCCAGTAGTGGCAGACAGCTGGTGAATGAGCAGTTCTTC. Translation gives CASSGRQLVNEQFF.

The V gene is TRBV9, the J gene TRBJ2-3; D possibly corresponds to TRBD2 (5 bases). This CDR3 is 15 amino acids long. Trimming shortened V by 6 bases and J by 6 bases, and 20 bases separated the two germline ends. Germline CDR1 and CDR2: SGDLS and YYNGEE. CDR3 nucleotides: TGTGCCAGCACCCCGAGGGCTGACCAAATGGATACGCAGTATTTT. Its translation: CASTPRADQMDTQYF.

This chain uses TRBV19 with TRBJ2-5; D may match TRBD1 or TRBD2 (5 bases each). V lost 1 base to trimming and J lost 5 bases, with 14 bases between them. The germline V gene has CDR1 LNHDA and CDR2 SQIVND (reference sequence). This CDR3 has 15 residues. This chain's CDR3 is CASSIVGPQLETQYF. The CDR3 DNA is TGTGCCAGTAGTATAGTGGGACCTCAGTTGGAGACCCAGTACTTC.

CDR3 loop: CATGLREQFF. CDR3 coding DNA: TGTGCCACAGGCCTACGCGAGCAGTTCTTC. The chain carries TRBV27 and TRBJ2-1; D is undetermined. There are 10 residues in the CDR3. CDR1 and CDR2 from the germline V gene are MNHEY and SMNVEV (reference sequence). V gave up 10 bases and J gave up 10 bases, with 11 bases separating them.

The genes are TRBV6-1 and TRBJ1-5, with D possibly TRBD1 on 5 matching bases. The V gene lost 4 bases and the J gene lost 0 bases, with 13 bases spanning the gap. Germline V lookup: CDR1 MNHNS, CDR2 SASEGT. The CDR3 runs to 16 residues. The CDR3 here is CASSGRAGDSNQPQHF. The CDR3 nucleotides read TGTGCCAGCAGTGGCAGGGCTGGGGATAGCAATCAGCCCCAGCATTTT.

The chain links TRBV10-3 to TRBJ1-2, with 8 positions matching TRBD1. V was pared by 3 bases and J by 6 bases, with 3 bases of the junction left unmatched. CDR1 is ENHRY and CDR2 is SYGVKD in the germline V gene. The CDR3 covers 13 residues. The CDR3 region has the DNA TGTGCCATCAGTGAAGGACAGGGTAATGGCTACACCTTC. This codes for CAISEGQGNGYTF.

This clone was picked up one time. The V call is TRBV27, the J call TRBJ1-2; TRBD1 is a possible D gene (6 bases). Germline assignment: CDR1 MNHEY and CDR2 SMNVEV (reference sequence). The germline V and J ends were trimmed by 6 bases and 8 bases, with 16 bases remaining between them. The CDR3 runs 13 residues. CDR3 residues: CASRRRGTEGYTF. The CDR3 DNA sequence: TGTGCCAGCAGGAGGAGGGGGACGGAGGGCTACACCTTC.

The table lists this clone with a few counts. The gene calls are TRBV27 and TRBJ2-7, with D unresolved. The CDR3 sequence is 14 residues long. Germline CDR1 and CDR2: MNHEY and SMNVEV (reference sequence). Trimming left V 6 bases short and J 5 bases short, with 17 bases between. The chain's CDR3 is CASRTGFPGNEQYF. The CDR3 region has the DNA TGTGCCAGCAGGACCGGGTTCCCAGGTAACGAGCAGTACTTC.

The chain recombines TRBV11-3 with TRBJ1-1, with a tentative D call TRBD1 (5 bases). The germline V gene encodes CDR1 SGHNT and CDR2 YENEEA. This CDR3 has 13 amino acids. Deletions cut 3 bases from V and 6 bases from J, with 11 bases between. DNA of the CDR3: TGTGCCAGCAGCTTTGGTCAGGGTGCTGAAGCTTTCTTT. It encodes CASSFGQGAEAFF.

The genes are TRBV20-1 and TRBJ1-2; no clear D gene. The germline V and J ends were trimmed by 3 bases and 7 bases, with 9 bases remaining between them. Germline CDR1 reads DFQATT; CDR2 reads SNEGSKA (reference sequence). CDR3 length: 11 residues. This CDR3 reads CSARRPGGYTF. In DNA form, the CDR3 reads TGCAGTGCTAGGAGGCCAGGTGGCTACACCTTC.

The J gene is TRBJ1-1, the V gene TRBV5-1; D gene unclear. In germline, CDR1 is SGHRS, CDR2 YFSETQ. CDR3 length: 15 amino acids. V dropped 4 bases and J dropped 3 bases, with 16 bases sitting between them. The CDR3 loop is CASSSKDTGDTEAFF. The CDR3 bases are TGCGCCAGCAGCAGTAAAGACACCGGAGACACTGAAGCTTTCTTT. The variable domain in full, with the rest retrieved from reference TRBV5-1 and TRBJ1-1, is KAGVTQTPRYLIKTRGQQVTLSCSPISGHRSVSWYQQTPGQGLQFLFEYFSETQRNKGNFPGRFSGRQFSNSRSEMNVSTLELGDSALYLCASSSKDTGDTEAFFGQGTRLTVV.